This record looks at one TCR beta chain sequence and its context. These data originate in a study of CD8+ T cells in alopecia areata. Study details: Oral tofacitinib, 5 to 10 mg twice daily, was given in an open-label trial.

Isolated RNA was reverse transcribed into cDNA used as the sequencing template. Here immunoSEQ multiplex PCR was the method, and the copy in TCRdb shows in-frame clones only, minus some. The sample holds some 130,000 clones, 45% to 65% seen once. The treatment was: oral pan-JAK inhibitor, 5-10 mg twice daily. Lesional scalp punch biopsies and peripheral blood were collected from alopecia areata patients. The CDR3 is made up of 13 amino acids. V dropped 4 bases and J dropped 6 bases, with 13 bases sitting between them. CDR1 and CDR2 (germline): SQVTM, ANQGSEA. V and J are TRBV29-1 and TRBJ2-1; D is possibly TRBD1 (6 bases). This clonotype was obtained from a human donor with alopecia areata. The sequences come from CD8+ T cells sorted from blood, collected at week 4, from a patient treated with tofacitinib. CDR3 bases: TGCAGCGTTGTTTACAGGGATTTCAATGAGCAGTTCTTC. This gives the protein CSVVYRDFNEQFF.